This T cell receptor beta chain came from a study of TIL therapy for anti-PD-1-resistant metastatic lung cancer. Study background: Most patients had lung adenocarcinoma. Tumors carried a median about 1.4 non-synonymous mutations per megabase. Findings and caveats of the study: After infusion, TIL clonotypes partly replaced peripheral T cells and declined over months.

Indicated time point: pre-treatment sample, taken before nivolumab and TIL therapy. Enrollment ran from October 2017 to January 2020. This was the immunoSEQ v3 assay. This table comes from immunoSEQ multiplex PCR, and its TCRdb copy is limited to in-frame clones, with some not included. The sample lists around 20,000 clones, 78% occurring once. Points on this clone: Its target is unknown.

In germline, CDR1 is MDHEN, CDR2 SYDVKM. The CDR3 is made up of 15 amino acids. Trimming stripped 4 bases from V and 0 bases from J, with 12 bases between. The receptor was isolated from a person aged 25 to 85 with non-small cell lung cancer. This sample comprised blood, obtained at baseline. The rearrangement uses TRBV28 and TRBJ1-1; D might be TRBD1 (6 bases). In DNA, the CDR3 is TGTGCCAGCAGTTGGGGGGGCCTAGTGAACACTGAAGCTTTCTTT. The encoded protein is CASSWGGLVNTEAFF.